The next 21 T cell receptor beta chains were all read from a single sample in a study of control samples from healthy donors and cancer patients. Using immunoSEQ multiplex PCR, the repertoire was profiled, and TCRdb retains in-frame clones only, with some absent. The data contain under 140,000 clones, roughly 90% of them seen just once; the ten biggest clones take up roughly 4%. Sequenced material: PBMCs. Receptor source: a woman aged 55-69 years with lung cancer.

Comments on this clone: Additional DNA sequences in this sample encode the identical CDR3. This chain connects TRBV6-5 to TRBJ1-5, with a weak D call TRBD1 (5 bases). The CDR3 sequence is 14 residues long. Looked up from germline, CDR1 is MNHEY and CDR2 is SVGAGI. V gave up 0 bases and J gave up 4 bases, with 7 bases separating them. CDR3 amino acids: CASSYSGGNQPQHF. The CDR3 DNA sequence: TGTGCCAGCAGTTACTCCGGGGGAAATCAGCCCCAGCATTTT.

The chain uses TRBV11-3 and TRBJ2-5, with 9 nucleotides matching TRBD1. V lost 5 bases to trimming and J lost 6 bases; unmatched junction nucleotides: 16. CDR3 length: 17 residues. CDR1 is SGHNT and CDR2 is YENEEA in the germline V gene. This chain's CDR3 is CASSREWGTGRVQTQYF. The CDR3 bases are TGTGCCAGCAGCCGGGAGTGGGGGACAGGGAGGGTCCAGACCCAGTACTTC.

The chain is built from TRBV11-1 and TRBJ1-1; D unclear. Germline-derived CDR1 and CDR2 are SGHAT and FQDESV (reference sequence). Trimming pared 4 bases from V and 6 bases from J, leaving 18 bases between. There are 15 residues in the CDR3. The CDR3 DNA is TGTGCCAGCAGCTCCTCGTTCGGAGGAGTCTCTGAAGCTTTCTTT. The encoded protein is CASSSSFGGVSEAFF.

The chain has TRBV7-9 and TRBJ1-2; tentative D call: TRBD1 (6 bases). The CDR3 is 12 amino acids. V lost 1 base, J lost 7 bases, and 7 bases lay in between. CDR1 and CDR2 (germline): SEHNR, FQNEAQ (reference sequence). In nucleotides, the CDR3 is TGTGCCAGCAGCTTAGGACAGGTTGGCTACACCTTC. Translated, it gives CASSLGQVGYTF.

The chain uses TRBV27 and TRBJ1-3; D possibly corresponds to TRBD1 (5 bases). The V end was cut by 2 bases, the J end by 0 bases, with 17 bases between. The germline CDR1 and CDR2 sequences are MNHEY and SMNVEV (reference sequence). The CDR3 extends over 18 amino acids. CDR3 sequence reads: CASSLDVPTAASGNTIYF. As DNA, the CDR3 is TGTGCCAGCAGTTTAGACGTCCCGACAGCCGCCTCTGGAAACACCATATATTTT.

The CDR3 DNA reads as TGTGCCAGCAGCCCACTAGACAGTACCCTGAACACTGAAGCTTTCTTT. It translates to CASSPLDSTLNTEAFF. The chain couples TRBV9 to TRBJ1-1; D perhaps matches TRBD1 (5 bases). The CDR3 sequence is 16 residues long. V dropped 4 bases and J dropped 0 bases, with 16 bases sitting between them. Germline assignment: CDR1 SGDLS and CDR2 YYNGEE.

In DNA form, the CDR3 reads TGTGCCAGCTGCGGTCTTACTAAGAACGAGCAGTACTTC. Translation: CASCGLTKNEQYF. The chain links TRBV2 to TRBJ2-7; D gene ambiguous. Trimming shortened V by 8 bases and J by 5 bases, and 16 bases separated the two germline ends. CDR1 and CDR2 (germline): SNHLY, FYNNEI. CDR3 length equals 13 residues.

The gene calls are TRBV19 and TRBJ1-2, with D maybe TRBD1 (5 bases). The CDR3 spans 12 residues. V shed 6 bases and J shed 8 bases, with 13 bases lying between them. Germline V CDR1 and CDR2: LNHDA, SQIVND (reference sequence). This chain's CDR3 is CASRGRGEGYTF. The DNA of the CDR3 is TGTGCCAGTAGAGGGAGGGGAGAGGGCTACACCTTC. Supplemented by reference TRBV19 and TRBJ1-2, the full variable domain reads DGGITQSPKYLFRKEGQNVTLSCEQNLNHDAMYWYRQDPGQGLRLIYYSQIVNDFQKGDIAEGYSVSREKKESFPLTVTSAQKNPTAFYLCASRGRGEGYTFGSGTRLTVV.

V and J are TRBV4-2 and TRBJ2-1, with 10 positions matching TRBD1. The CDR3 length is 20 residues. The germline gives CDR1 LGHNA, CDR2 YNFKEQ. Trimming at V came to 2 bases and at J to 5 bases, leaving 18 bases not matched to a gene. The CDR3: CASSQTQRLPWTGGHNEQFF. The CDR3 nucleotides read TGTGCCAGCAGCCAAACACAACGATTACCTTGGACAGGGGGGCACAATGAGCAGTTCTTC.

The CDR3 bases are TGTGCCAGCAGCCCGGATGGCAGGAGAAATGAAAAACTGTTTTTT. Encoded protein: CASSPDGRRNEKLFF. V is TRBV5-4 and J is TRBJ1-4; no firm D call. The germline V gene encodes CDR1 SGHNT and CDR2 YYREEE (reference sequence). The CDR3 extends over 15 amino acids. V was cut by 4 bases and J by 5 bases, with 15 bases left in between.

The genes are TRBV7-9 and TRBJ1-2; possibly TRBD1 for D (6 bases). Looked up from germline, CDR1 is SEHNR and CDR2 is FQNEAQ (reference sequence). V was pared by 6 bases and J by 4 bases, with 15 bases between. This CDR3 has 14 residues. The CDR3: CASRRKTGSYGYTF. The CDR3 nucleotides are TGTGCCAGCAGGCGTAAGACAGGCTCCTATGGCTACACCTTC.

This sequence joins TRBV7-2 and TRBJ1-2, with D perhaps matching TRBD1 (6 bases). This CDR3 is 14 amino acids long. V gave up 6 bases and J gave up 0 bases, with 11 bases separating them. Per the germline V gene, CDR1 is SGHTA and CDR2 is FQGNSA. This CDR3 reads CASRPGGTNYGYTF. The DNA for the CDR3 is TGTGCCAGCAGGCCGGGGGGCACTAACTATGGCTACACCTTC.

The V and J genes are TRBV10-3 and TRBJ1-2, with a weak D call TRBD1 (5 bases). The germline V and J ends were trimmed by 0 bases and 3 bases, with 8 bases remaining between them. Germline V gene lookup returns CDR1 ENHRY and CDR2 SYGVKD. The CDR3 is 14 residues long. In DNA form, the CDR3 reads TGTGCCATCAGTGAGTCGAGGGGCCACTATGGCTACACCTTC. Residues: CAISESRGHYGYTF.

V usage is TRBV2 and J usage is TRBJ2-3, with TRBD2 identical over 7 bases. After removal of 6 bases from V and 2 bases from J, the junction contained 2 bases not matched to a gene. The CDR3 spans 13 residues. From germline, CDR1 is SNHLY and CDR2 FYNNEI. The CDR3 DNA reads as TGTGCCAGCAGAGCGGGAACCACAGATACGCAGTATTTT. The encoded protein is CASRAGTTDTQYF.

This clone has just a few counts. The chain joins TRBV18 to TRBJ1-1; D gene unclear. The CDR3 consists of 12 residues. Looked up from germline, CDR1 is KGHSH and CDR2 is LQKENI. V was trimmed by 3 bases and J by 7 bases, leaving 9 bases between them. DNA for the CDR3: TGTGCCAGCTCACCTTCGAATCGTGAAGCTTTCTTT. Translation gives CASSPSNREAFF.

This clone was found a few times. The J gene is TRBJ1-1, the V gene TRBV19; unclear D gene. The CDR3 has 14 residues. V lost 5 bases to trimming and J lost 1 base, with 11 bases between them. Germline V gene sequence: CDR1 LNHDA, CDR2 SQIVND (reference sequence). The CDR3 spells CASSAAGRNTEAFF. CDR3 nucleotide sequence: TGTGCCAGTAGTGCGGCCGGGAGGAACACTGAAGCTTTCTTT.

This sequence joins TRBV7-2 and TRBJ2-1, with 14 bases aligning to TRBD2. Germline V gene sequence: CDR1 SGHTA, CDR2 FQGNSA. V was clipped by 5 bases and J by 2 bases; unmatched bases: 8. This CDR3 is 18 amino acids long. The CDR3: CASSPSTSGGETYNEQFF. The CDR3 bases are TGTGCCAGCAGCCCTTCGACTAGCGGGGGGGAGACCTACAATGAGCAGTTCTTC.

The rearrangement uses TRBV2 and TRBJ1-2; 10 bases align to TRBD1. The J segment lost 4 bases and the V segment lost 4 bases, leaving 3 bases of the junction unmatched. The CDR3 has 14 amino acids. CDR1 and CDR2 from the germline V gene are SNHLY and FYNNEI. CDR3 in amino acids: CASSVRTGGYGYTF. CDR3 DNA sequence: TGTGCCAGCAGTGTCCGGACAGGGGGCTATGGCTACACCTTC.

The chain recombines TRBV27 with TRBJ2-7; 7 nucleotides match TRBD1. The CDR3 extends over 12 amino acids. From germline, CDR1 is MNHEY and CDR2 SMNVEV (reference sequence). V was clipped by 7 bases and J by 9 bases; unmatched bases: 9. Here the CDR3 DNA reads TGTGCCAGCACAGGGGGTCAGGGGCCGCAGTACTTC. This sequence encodes CASTGGQGPQYF.

The chain links TRBV9 to TRBJ1-3, with D unresolved. V dropped 4 bases and J dropped 0 bases, with 14 bases sitting between them. The germline gives CDR1 SGDLS, CDR2 YYNGEE. This CDR3 is 16 amino acids long. The CDR3 DNA is TGTGCCAGCAGCCCAGCTGTTGGCGGCTCTGGAAACACCATATATTTT. Translated: CASSPAVGGSGNTIYF.

The J gene is TRBJ2-3, the V gene TRBV18, with D maybe TRBD1 (7 bases). Germline CDR1 KGHSH, CDR2 LQKENI. The CDR3 has 16 residues. V dropped 4 bases and J dropped 1 base, with 15 bases sitting between them. This CDR3 reads CASSQGAASGTDTQYF. In nucleotides, the CDR3 is TGTGCCAGCTCACAGGGGGCGGCTAGCGGCACAGATACGCAGTATTTT.